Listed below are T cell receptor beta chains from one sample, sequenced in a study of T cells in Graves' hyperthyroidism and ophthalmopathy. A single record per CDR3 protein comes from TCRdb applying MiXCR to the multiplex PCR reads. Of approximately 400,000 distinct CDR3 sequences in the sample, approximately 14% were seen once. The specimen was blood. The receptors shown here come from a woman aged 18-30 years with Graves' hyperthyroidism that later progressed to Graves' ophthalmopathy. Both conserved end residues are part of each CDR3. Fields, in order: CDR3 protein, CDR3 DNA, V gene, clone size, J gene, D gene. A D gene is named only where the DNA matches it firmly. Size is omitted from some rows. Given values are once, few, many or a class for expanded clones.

CDR3aa: CASSPIGYEQYF
CDR3nt: TGTGCCAGCAGCCCCATAGGGTACGAGCAGTACTTC
v_gene: TRBV5-8
abundance: many
j_gene: TRBJ2-7
d_gene: NA

CDR3aa: CASSEYYEQFF
CDR3nt: TGTGCCAGCAGTGAGTATTATGAGCAGTTCTTC
v_gene: TRBV6-1
abundance: many
j_gene: TRBJ2-1
d_gene: NA

CDR3aa: CASSLSVSYEQYF
CDR3nt: TGCGCCAGCAGCCTCAGCGTATCCTACGAGCAGTACTTC
v_gene: TRBV5-1
abundance: many
j_gene: TRBJ2-7
d_gene: NA

CDR3aa: CVSEDRPYSNQPQHF
CDR3nt: TGTGTCAGCGAAGACAGGCCGTATAGCAATCAGCCCCAGCATTTT
v_gene: TRBV19
abundance: few
j_gene: TRBJ1-5
d_gene: NA

CDR3aa: CASSQPRRGHTEAFF
CDR3nt: TGCGCCAGCAGCCAACCGCGACGAGGCCACACTGAAGCTTTCTTT
v_gene: TRBV4-1
abundance: few
j_gene: TRBJ1-1
d_gene: NA

CDR3aa: CASSQGGGRGNYEQYF
CDR3nt: TGTGCCAGCAGCCAGGGGGGTGGTCGCGGGAACTACGAGCAGTACTTC
v_gene: TRBV4-2
abundance: NA
j_gene: TRBJ2-7
d_gene: NA

CDR3aa: CASSFFLEPHEQYF
CDR3nt: TGTGCCAGCAGCTTTTTCCTCGAGCCCCACGAGCAGTACTTC
v_gene: TRBV7-2
abundance: many
j_gene: TRBJ2-7
d_gene: NA

CDR3aa: CASSLGPRVNEQFF
CDR3nt: TGTGCCAGCAGTCTGGGACCGAGGGTCAATGAGCAGTTCTTC
v_gene: TRBV27
abundance: many
j_gene: TRBJ2-1
d_gene: NA

CDR3aa: CASSLYSGTGGSSTEAFF
CDR3nt: TGCGCCAGCAGCTTGTACTCCGGGACAGGGGGCTCGAGCACTGAAGCTTTCTTT
v_gene: TRBV5-1
abundance: many
j_gene: TRBJ1-1
d_gene: TRBD1

CDR3aa: CSARRALAGRDYGYTF
CDR3nt: TGCAGTGCTAGAAGGGCGTTGGCCGGGCGTGACTATGGCTACACCTTC
v_gene: TRBV20-1
abundance: many
j_gene: TRBJ1-2
d_gene: NA

CDR3aa: CASSQPAGRDGYTF
CDR3nt: TGTGCCAGCAGTCAGCCCGCAGGGCGTGATGGCTACACCTTC
v_gene: TRBV28
abundance: many
j_gene: TRBJ1-2
d_gene: NA

CDR3aa: CASSGGRAESSEQYF
CDR3nt: TGTGCCAGCAGTGGGGGGCGGGCGGAAAGCAGCGAGCAGTACTTC
v_gene: TRBV6-1
abundance: many
j_gene: TRBJ2-7
d_gene: NA

CDR3aa: CASSEWTGGEGDTQYF
CDR3nt: TGTGCCAGCAGTGAATGGACAGGGGGCGAGGGAGATACGCAGTATTTT
v_gene: TRBV2
abundance: many
j_gene: TRBJ2-3
d_gene: TRBD1

CDR3aa: CASSQEGSGKNIQYF
CDR3nt: TGCGCCAGCAGCCAAGAGGGGAGCGGCAAAAACATTCAGTACTTC
v_gene: TRBV4-1
abundance: NA
j_gene: TRBJ2-4
d_gene: NA

CDR3aa: CASSLSQVGGFGYGYTF
CDR3nt: TGTGCCAGCAGTTTATCGCAGGTGGGGGGCTTCGGATATGGCTACACCTTC
v_gene: TRBV27
abundance: many
j_gene: TRBJ1-2
d_gene: NA

CDR3aa: CASSLVMGKYEQYF
CDR3nt: TGCGCCAGCAGCTTGGTGATGGGAAAATACGAGCAGTACTTC
v_gene: TRBV5-1
abundance: many
j_gene: TRBJ2-7
d_gene: NA

CDR3aa: CSATRTGQGYGYTF
CDR3nt: TGCAGTGCTACGCGGACCGGACAGGGGTATGGCTACACCTTC
v_gene: TRBV20-1
abundance: many
j_gene: TRBJ1-2
d_gene: TRBD1

CDR3aa: CASSLTRGNEQFF
CDR3nt: TGTGCCAGCAGCTTAACGAGGGGCAATGAGCAGTTCTTC
v_gene: TRBV5-8
abundance: NA
j_gene: TRBJ2-1
d_gene: NA

CDR3aa: CASSQDPSGRPFYEQYF
CDR3nt: TGTGCCAGCAGCCAAGATCCCAGCGGGAGGCCCTTCTACGAGCAGTACTTC
v_gene: TRBV3-1
abundance: NA
j_gene: TRBJ2-7
d_gene: TRBD2

CDR3aa: CASSQQGVSVAFF
CDR3nt: TGTGCCAGCAGCCAACAGGGGGTATCTGTAGCTTTCTTT
v_gene: TRBV3-1
abundance: many
j_gene: TRBJ1-1
d_gene: TRBD1

CDR3aa: CASSPPNRRGVDEQYF
CDR3nt: TGTGCCAGCTCACCACCAAATCGCAGGGGGGTCGACGAGCAGTACTTC
v_gene: TRBV18
abundance: many
j_gene: TRBJ2-7
d_gene: NA

CDR3aa: CASSWATAATHTYNEQFF
CDR3nt: TGCGCCAGCAGCTGGGCCACAGCGGCTACTCATACCTACAATGAGCAGTTCTTC
v_gene: TRBV5-1
abundance: many
j_gene: TRBJ2-1
d_gene: NA

CDR3aa: CASSAQQVTQYF
CDR3nt: TGTGCCAGCAGCGCCCAGCAGGTTACGCAGTATTTT
v_gene: TRBV7-2
abundance: many
j_gene: TRBJ2-3
d_gene: NA

CDR3aa: CASSSTDVSGNTIYF
CDR3nt: TGTGCCAGCAGTTCGACGGATGTCTCTGGAAACACCATATATTTT
v_gene: TRBV12-3/TRBV12-4
abundance: many
j_gene: TRBJ1-3
d_gene: NA

CDR3aa: CASSADTTPSSYNEQFF
CDR3nt: TGTGCCAGCAGCGCCGATACGACACCGAGCTCCTACAATGAGCAGTTCTTC
v_gene: TRBV7-9
abundance: many
j_gene: TRBJ2-1
d_gene: NA

CDR3aa: CASRELAEKGETQYF
CDR3nt: TGTGCCAGCAGAGAACTAGCGGAGAAGGGAGAGACCCAGTACTTC
v_gene: TRBV28
abundance: many
j_gene: TRBJ2-5
d_gene: TRBD2

CDR3aa: CASSLTLRLRVGEAFF
CDR3nt: TGTGCCAGCAGTTTAACTTTACGATTGCGGGTCGGTGAAGCTTTCTTT
v_gene: TRBV28
abundance: NA
j_gene: TRBJ1-1
d_gene: NA

CDR3aa: CASSPLAGGYSEQFF
CDR3nt: TGTGCCAGCAGTCCGCTAGCGGGAGGGTACAGTGAGCAGTTCTTC
v_gene: TRBV28
abundance: many
j_gene: TRBJ2-1
d_gene: TRBD2

CDR3aa: CASSFSVNSVRGRNQPQHF
CDR3nt: TGTGCCAGCAGTTTTTCGGTTAACTCAGTCAGGGGGCGGAATCAGCCCCAGCATTTT
v_gene: TRBV28
abundance: NA
j_gene: TRBJ1-5
d_gene: TRBD1

CDR3aa: CASSPATRGTQYF
CDR3nt: TGTGCCAGCAGTCCCGCGACTAGGGGTACGCAGTATTTT
v_gene: TRBV2
abundance: many
j_gene: TRBJ2-3
d_gene: NA

CDR3aa: CASSFSRLAGGNTGELFF
CDR3nt: TGTGCCAGCAGTTTCTCTAGACTAGCGGGAGGGAACACCGGGGAGCTGTTTTTT
v_gene: TRBV28
abundance: many
j_gene: TRBJ2-2
d_gene: TRBD2

CDR3aa: CASRRVRTSGRTDTQYF
CDR3nt: TGTGCCAGCAGACGAGTTCGGACTAGCGGGAGAACAGATACGCAGTATTTT
v_gene: TRBV28
abundance: few
j_gene: TRBJ2-3
d_gene: TRBD2

CDR3aa: CASSVFDSGTYNEQFF
CDR3nt: TGTGCCAGCAGCGTCTTTGATAGCGGGACCTACAATGAGCAGTTCTTC
v_gene: TRBV9
abundance: few
j_gene: TRBJ2-1
d_gene: TRBD2

CDR3aa: CASSLDRATKNIQYF
CDR3nt: TGTGCCAGCAGCCTGGACAGAGCCACGAAAAACATTCAGTACTTC
v_gene: TRBV6-2/TRBV6-3
abundance: many
j_gene: TRBJ2-4
d_gene: NA

CDR3aa: CSALPGQGTDTQYF
CDR3nt: TGCAGTGCTCTCCCGGGACAGGGCACAGATACGCAGTATTTT
v_gene: TRBV20-1
abundance: many
j_gene: TRBJ2-3
d_gene: TRBD1

CDR3aa: CSAGEGPTNEKLFF
CDR3nt: TGCAGTGCGGGGGAAGGGCCAACTAATGAAAAACTGTTTTTT
v_gene: TRBV20-1
abundance: NA
j_gene: TRBJ1-4
d_gene: NA

CDR3aa: CSARGDVDWGSGNTIYF
CDR3nt: TGCAGTGCTAGAGGGGACGTGGACTGGGGCTCTGGAAACACCATATATTTT
v_gene: TRBV20-1
abundance: NA
j_gene: TRBJ1-3
d_gene: NA